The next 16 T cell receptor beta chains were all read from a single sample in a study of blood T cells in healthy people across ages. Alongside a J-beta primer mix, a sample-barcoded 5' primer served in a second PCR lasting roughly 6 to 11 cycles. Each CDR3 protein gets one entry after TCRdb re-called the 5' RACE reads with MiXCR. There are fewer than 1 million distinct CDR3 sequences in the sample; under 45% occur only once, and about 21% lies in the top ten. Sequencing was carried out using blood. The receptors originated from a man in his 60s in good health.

For the CDR3, the DNA is TGTGCCAGCAGGCTAGGGGGAAACTCCTACAATGAGCAGTTCTTC. The encoded protein is CASRLGGNSYNEQFF. The genes are TRBV12-3 or TRBV12-4 and TRBJ2-1, with TRBD1 as a possible D gene (6 bases). The germline V and J ends were trimmed by 6 bases and 0 bases, with 12 bases remaining between them. The CDR3 has 15 residues.

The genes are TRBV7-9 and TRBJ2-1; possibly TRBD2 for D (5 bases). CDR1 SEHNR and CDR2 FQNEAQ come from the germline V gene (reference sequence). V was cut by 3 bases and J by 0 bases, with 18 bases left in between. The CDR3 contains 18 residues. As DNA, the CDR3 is TGTGCCAGCAGCTTCGATAGAGGGTCCGCAAGCTCCTACAATGAGCAGTTCTTC. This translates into CASSFDRGSASSYNEQFF.

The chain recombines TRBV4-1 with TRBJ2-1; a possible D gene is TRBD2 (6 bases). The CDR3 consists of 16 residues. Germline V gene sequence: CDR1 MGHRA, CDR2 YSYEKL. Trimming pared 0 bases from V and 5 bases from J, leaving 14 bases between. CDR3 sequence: CASSQDRGLTNNEQFF. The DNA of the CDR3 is TGCGCCAGCAGCCAAGATCGAGGACTAACCAACAATGAGCAGTTCTTC.

The CDR3 protein is CASGTPVGEQFF. The CDR3 nucleotides are TGTGCCAGCGGGACCCCGGTGGGTGAGCAGTTCTTC. The gene calls are TRBV6-6 and TRBJ2-1; D assignment may be TRBD1 or TRBD2 (5 bases each). CDR1 and CDR2 from the germline V gene are MNHNY and SVGAGI (reference sequence). The V end lost 8 bases, the J end lost 9 bases, and 14 bases lay between the germline ends. This CDR3 has 12 amino acids.

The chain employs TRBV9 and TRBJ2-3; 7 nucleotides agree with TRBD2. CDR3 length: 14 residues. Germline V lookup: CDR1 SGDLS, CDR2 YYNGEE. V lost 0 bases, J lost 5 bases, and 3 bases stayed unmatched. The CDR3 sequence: CASSVGTGGDTQYF. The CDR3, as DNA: TGTGCCAGCAGCGTAGGGACGGGGGGAGATACGCAGTATTTT.

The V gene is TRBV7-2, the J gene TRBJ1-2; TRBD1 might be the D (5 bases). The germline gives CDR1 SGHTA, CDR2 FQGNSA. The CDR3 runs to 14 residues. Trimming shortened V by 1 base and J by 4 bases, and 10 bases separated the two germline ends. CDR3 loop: CASSLDGTTYGYTF. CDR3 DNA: TGTGCCAGCAGCTTAGACGGGACGACCTATGGCTACACCTTC.

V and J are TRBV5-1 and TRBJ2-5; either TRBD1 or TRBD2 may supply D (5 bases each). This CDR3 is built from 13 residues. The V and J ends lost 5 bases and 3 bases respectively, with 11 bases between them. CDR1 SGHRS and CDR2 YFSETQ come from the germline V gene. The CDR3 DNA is TGCGCCAGCAGGAAGGTGGGGGAAGAGACCCAGTACTTC. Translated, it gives CASRKVGEETQYF.

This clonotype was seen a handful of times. This CDR3 reads CATSPDRTNTDTQYF. The CDR3 coding sequence is TGTGCCACCAGCCCCGACAGGACCAACACAGATACGCAGTATTTT. The genes are TRBV15 and TRBJ2-3; a possible D gene is TRBD1 (6 bases). The CDR3 consists of 15 residues. V was pared by 5 bases and J by 2 bases, with 14 bases between. Per the germline V gene, CDR1 is LNHNV and CDR2 is YYDKDF (reference sequence). Together with reference TRBV15 and TRBJ2-3, the CDR3 gives the full variable domain: DAMVIQNPRYQVTQFGKPVTLSCSQTLNHNVMYWYQQKSSQAPKLLFHYYDKDFNNEADTPDNFQSRRPNTSFCFLDIRSPGLGDTAMYLCATSPDRTNTDTQYFGPGTRLTVL.

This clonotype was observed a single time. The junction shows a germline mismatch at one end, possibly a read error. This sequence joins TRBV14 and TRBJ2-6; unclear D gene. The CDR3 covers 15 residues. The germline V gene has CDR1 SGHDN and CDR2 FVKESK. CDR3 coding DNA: TGTGCCGGCAGCCCAGCCTTCTCTGGGGCCAACGTCCTGACTTTC. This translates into CAGSPAFSGANVLTF. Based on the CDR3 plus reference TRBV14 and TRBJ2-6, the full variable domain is EAGVTQFPSHSVIEKGQTVTLRCDPISGHDNLYWYRRVMGKEIKFLLHFVKESKQDESGMPNNRFLAERTGGTYSTLKVQPAELEDSGVYFCAGSPAFSGANVLTFGAGSRLTVL.

CDR3 protein: CASSYNSGQETQYF. The CDR3, as DNA: TGTGCCAGCAGTTACAACAGCGGCCAAGAGACCCAGTACTTC. This chain uses TRBV6-5 with TRBJ2-5; D is possibly TRBD2 (5 bases). The germline V gene has CDR1 MNHEY and CDR2 SVGAGI. Trimming took 2 bases from V and 1 from J, leaving 8 bases between them. This CDR3 spans 14 amino acids.

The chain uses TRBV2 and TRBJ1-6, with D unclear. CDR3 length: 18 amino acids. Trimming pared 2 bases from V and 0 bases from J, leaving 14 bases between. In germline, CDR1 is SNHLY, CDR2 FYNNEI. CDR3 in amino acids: CASSEFRTDSSYNSPLHF. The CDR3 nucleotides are TGTGCCAGCAGTGAATTCAGGACCGATAGCTCCTATAATTCACCCCTCCACTTT.

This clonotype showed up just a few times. CDR3: CASSLLGASGELFF. CDR3 nucleotide sequence: TGTGCCAGCAGCTTATTGGGAGCGTCCGGGGAGCTGTTTTTT. The genes are TRBV7-9 and TRBJ2-2; TRBD2 is a possible D gene (5 bases). With 2 bases removed from V and 6 bases from J, the gap between germline ends came to 10 bases. The CDR3 is made up of 14 amino acids. Germline CDR1 is SEHNR and CDR2 is FQNEAQ (reference sequence).

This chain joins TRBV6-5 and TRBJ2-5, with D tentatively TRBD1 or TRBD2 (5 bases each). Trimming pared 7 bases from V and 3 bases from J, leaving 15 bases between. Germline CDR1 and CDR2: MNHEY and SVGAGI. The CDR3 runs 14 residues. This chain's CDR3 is CASTNPGTKETQYF. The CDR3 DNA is TGTGCCAGCACCAACCCAGGGACCAAAGAGACCCAGTACTTC.

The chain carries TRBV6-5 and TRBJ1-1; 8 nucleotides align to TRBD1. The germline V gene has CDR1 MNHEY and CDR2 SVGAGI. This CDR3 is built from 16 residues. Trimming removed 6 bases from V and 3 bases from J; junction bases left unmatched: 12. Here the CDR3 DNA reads TGTGCCAGCAGCCCTACAGTGACAGGGGATCACACTGAAGCTTTCTTT. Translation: CASSPTVTGDHTEAFF.

CDR3 sequence (DNA): TGTGCCAGCAGTTACTTGGACAGGGCAGACTACGAGCAGTACTTC. It codes for CASSYLDRADYEQYF. J is TRBJ2-7 and V is TRBV6-2 or TRBV6-3, with 8 bases that match TRBD1. The CDR3 sequence is 15 residues long. V dropped 1 base and J dropped 3; count of bases not matched to a gene: 5. In germline, CDR1 is MNHEY, CDR2 SVGEGT.

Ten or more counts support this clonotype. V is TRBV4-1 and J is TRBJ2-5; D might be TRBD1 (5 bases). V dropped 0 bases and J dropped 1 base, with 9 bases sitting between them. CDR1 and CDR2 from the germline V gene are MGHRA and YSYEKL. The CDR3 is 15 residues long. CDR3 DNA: TGCGCCAGCAGCCAAGATCCAGGGTCCCAAGAGACCCAGTACTTC. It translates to CASSQDPGSQETQYF.